This T cell receptor (beta chain) was captured by sequencing in a study of blood T cell repertoires in COVID-19 (dated by TCRdb to about 2020). For the wider study: The collaborator samples originated in the United States, Italy and Spain and spanned the acute and convalescent phases of COVID-19. The prospective study material was composed of cDNA or gDNA derived from T cells, B-cell-depleted T cells, or PBMCs. Deeply sampled blood TCRbeta repertoires from subjects exposed to, actively infected with, or recovered from COVID-19 were included in the dataset. The repertoires were made available in a free public database intended to serve as a resource for research on the immune response to SARS-CoV-2. The samples were drawn from two sources: the first 160 participants of the ongoing ImmuneRACE study, and 950 to 1,500 subjects contributed by 6 global collaborators. Sample metadata almost always included a de-identified subject ID, COVID-19 status, age in years and sex. Where available, HLA class I and class II types were obtained from metadata supplied by the sample provider rather than from assay-based typing.

At one collaborating source in Seattle, patients were enrolled during active infection and were followed longitudinally through the course of disease. Collaborating institutions collected whole blood in K2EDTA tubes following their own protocols. For TCRbeta analysis, collaborators shipped samples in one of three forms: frozen whole blood, isolated PBMCs, or DNA extracted from either of those sample types. General findings and caveats noted by the study authors: How much clinical and demographic metadata was included differed by source and by participant, and the metadata was provided uncurated.

Of note for this clone: Its antigen is unknown. Per-base quality was not reported, and no clone a single base away is much larger than it.

The CDR3 holds 16 amino acids from the cysteine to the phenylalanine. The DNA shown is the 48-base CDR3, in frame from base 1. V loses 0 bases, J loses 8 bases, and the germline ends lie 16 bases apart. For CDR1 and CDR2, the germline V gene (reference sequence) lists LGHDT and YNNKEL. TCRbeta CDR3 regions were amplified from genomic DNA using the immunoSEQ Assay, a bias-controlled multiplex PCR. The paper's data handling went like this. The number of nucleated cells in each sample was estimated by amplification of reference gene primers within the assay. To quantify the absolute abundance of each unique TCRbeta CDR3 rearrangement, sequence reads were collapsed and filtered. Productive Simpson clonality was computed per sample as the square root of Simpson's diversity index over productive rearrangements. As stored in TCRdb, this immuneACCESS dataset retains in-frame rearrangements with V and J assigned. A fraction of the clones does not appear; measured against another copy, unresolved V genes explain less than half of the discrepancy, and the remainder lacks a known reason. The DNA gave D and trimming, while V, J and clone size come from that table. The sample table lists 300,000 to 350,000 clones, approximately 88% of them with a count of one. In total, the top ten clones hold roughly 1.7% of the sample.

The clonotype comes from a woman in her 30s with COVID-19, enrolled during active disease. The V and J genes are TRBV3-1 (or the pseudogene TRBV3-2) and TRBJ1-4; TRBD1 is a weak D gene call, 5 bases matching. The material sequenced was peripheral blood. The CDR3 protein is CASSQEGVAGREKLFF. In nucleotide form, the sequence is TGTGCCAGCAGCCAAGAAGGAGTGGCAGGGCGGGAAAAACTGTTTTTT.